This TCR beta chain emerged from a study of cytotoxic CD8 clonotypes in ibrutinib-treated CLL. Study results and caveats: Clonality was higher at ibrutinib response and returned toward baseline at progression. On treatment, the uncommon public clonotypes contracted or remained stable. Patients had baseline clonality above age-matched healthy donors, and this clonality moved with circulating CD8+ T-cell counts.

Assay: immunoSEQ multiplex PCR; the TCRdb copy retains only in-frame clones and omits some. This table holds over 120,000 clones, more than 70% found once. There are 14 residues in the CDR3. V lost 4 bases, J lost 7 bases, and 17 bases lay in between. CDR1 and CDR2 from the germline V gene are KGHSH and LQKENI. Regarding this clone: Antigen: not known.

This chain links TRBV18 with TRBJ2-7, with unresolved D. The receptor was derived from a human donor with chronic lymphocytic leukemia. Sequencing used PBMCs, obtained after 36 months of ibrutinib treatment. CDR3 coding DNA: TGTGCCAGCTCACGTAGCATGTCGGCTGGGGAGCAGTACTTC. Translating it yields CASSRSMSAGEQYF.